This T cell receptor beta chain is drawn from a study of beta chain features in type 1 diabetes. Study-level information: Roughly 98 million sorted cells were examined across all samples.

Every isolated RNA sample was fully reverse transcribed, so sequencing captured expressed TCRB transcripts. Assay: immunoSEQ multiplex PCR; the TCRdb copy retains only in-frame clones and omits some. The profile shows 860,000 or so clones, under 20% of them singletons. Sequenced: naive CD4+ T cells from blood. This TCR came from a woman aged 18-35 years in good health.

The DNA for the CDR3 is TGTGCCAGCACCCCCGGCGGGGCCTCCTACGAGCAGTACTTC. This codes for CASTPGGASYEQYF. V usage is TRBV7-9 and J usage is TRBJ2-7, with D perhaps matching TRBD2 (6 bases). Trimming took off 7 bases at V and 0 bases at J, with 13 bases between the two ends. The germline CDR1 and CDR2 sequences are SEHNR and FQNEAQ (reference sequence). The CDR3 length is 14 residues.